These T cell receptor beta chains were read from a single sample in a study of early T cells in non-severe SARS-CoV-2 infection. From the 5' RACE reads, TCRdb called clonotypes with MiXCR, one entry per CDR3 protein. In the table there are approximately 70,000 distinct CDR3 sequences, around 10% of which are singletons. Sequencing used whole blood, obtained at baseline. These receptors originate from an adult who was a healthcare worker with PCR-confirmed SARS-CoV-2 infection or an uninfected control (not recorded which). The CDR3 runs from the conserved cysteine through the conserved F or W. Fields, in order: clone size, J gene, V gene, D gene, CDR3 DNA, CDR3 protein. The D gene is left open where the match is weak. Size is stated for part of the rows, as once, few or many counts, or as a class when the clone is expanded.

few | TRBJ2-1 | TRBV14 | - | TGTGCCAGCAGCCCCTGGGGTAGTAACTTGAATGAGCAGTTCTTC | CASSPWGSNLNEQFF
few | TRBJ1-4 | TRBV9 | - | TGTGCCAGCAGCCCACGGACGCAGACGGAAAATGAAAAACTGTTTTTT | CASSPRTQTENEKLFF
- | TRBJ2-1 | TRBV27 | TRBD2 | TGTGCCAGCAGGGAAGTGGGGACTATCAATGAGCAGTTCTTC | CASREVGTINEQFF
many | TRBJ2-1 | TRBV12-3/TRBV12-4 | - | TGTGCCAGCAGCGGGGGTGGCTACAATGAGCAGTTCTTC | CASSGGGYNEQFF
many | TRBJ2-5 | TRBV3-1 | - | TGTGCCAGCAGCCGGAAGGGGGGCCAAGAGACCCAGTACTTC | CASSRKGGQETQYF
- | TRBJ2-7 | TRBV2 | - | TGTGCCAGCATTGGTCAGGGGATCCACGAGCAGTACTTC | CASIGQGIHEQYF
many | TRBJ1-1 | TRBV29-1 | - | TGCAGCGTCGGGGGGGGCTTGGACACTGAAGCTTTCTTT | CSVGGGLDTEAFF
few | TRBJ2-3 | TRBV24-1 | - | TGTGCCACCAGTGCCGAGACAGCAAGCACAGATACGCAGTATTTT | CATSAETASTDTQYF
- | TRBJ1-2 | TRBV9 | TRBD1 | TGTGCCAGCAGCAGTTCGGACAGGGCCTATGGCTACACCTTC | CASSSSDRAYGYTF
few | TRBJ2-3 | TRBV2 | - | TGTGCCAGCAGTGAAAGCATTCAAGGCGGTAGAAACACAGATACGCAGTATTTT | CASSESIQGGRNTDTQYF
- | TRBJ1-1 | TRBV7-2 | - | TGTGCCAGCAGCCAGGAGGACGGAGCGAAAGCTTTCTTT | CASSQEDGAKAFF
- | TRBJ1-6 | TRBV6-6 | - | TGTGCCATGGCCTCGGGCTCCTATAATTCACCCCTCCACTTT | CAMASGSYNSPLHF
many | TRBJ2-7 | TRBV10-3 | - | TGTGCCACCGCCCCCTTAGCTGAGGTCTACGAGCAGTACTTC | CATAPLAEVYEQYF
many | TRBJ1-6 | TRBV14 | - | TGTGCCAGCAGCCATGGACAGACTCCCCTCCACTTT | CASSHGQTPLHF
few | TRBJ2-7 | TRBV20-1 | TRBD2 | TGCAGTGCTAGAGGCGGACTAGTCGAGGGAACCTACGAGCAGTACTTC | CSARGGLVEGTYEQYF
- | TRBJ1-6 | TRBV7-9 | - | TGTGCCAGCAGCTTAGCAGACCGAACGCCCCTCCACTTT | CASSLADRTPLHF
few | TRBJ2-1 | TRBV6-5 | - | TGTGCCAGCAGTTACACAAGCTCCTACAATGAGCAGTTCTTC | CASSYTSSYNEQFF